Here is one TCR beta chain with its context. The antigen remains undetermined. The data were obtained in a study of beta chain features in type 1 diabetes. Study-level background: Researchers looked at about 110 million sorted cells across all samples.

The CDR3 spans 15 residues. CDR1 and CDR2 from the germline V gene are SGHDT and YYEEEE. Germline trimming cut 4 bases from V and 4 bases from J; bases unmatched to any gene: 9. Overall study findings and caveats: Moderately but significantly shorter TCRB CDR3s were found in Type 1 diabetes patients in all four CD4+ subsets. Compared to healthy donors, patients appeared to have naive, central memory and Treg TCRB repertoires that were more alike.

Investigators reverse transcribed all isolated RNA, so they sequenced expressed TCRB transcripts. Stem cell-like memory T cell samples yielded roughly 1.01 million reads on average. Sequencing used immunoSEQ multiplex PCR; TCRdb keeps in-frame clones, though not all of them. This sample has roughly 14,000 clones, with 65% found just once. The sample was stem cell memory CD4+ T cells from blood. This chain links TRBV5-6 with TRBJ1-2, with 8 nucleotides matching TRBD1. The clonotype was recovered from a woman aged 18-30 years with type 1 diabetes. CDR3 bases: TGTGCCAGCAGCACCTTAGGACAGGGATCCTATGGCTACACCTTC. Encoded protein: CASSTLGQGSYGYTF.